This T cell receptor beta chain was observed in a study of blood T cell repertoires in COVID-19. Background on the study: Sample material is recorded as cDNA or gDNA derived from T cells, B-cell-depleted T cells, or PBMCs.

TCRdb's copy holds only in-frame clones and misses some; the assay was immunoSEQ multiplex PCR. The data contain fewer than 300,000 clones, about 83% of them singletons. J gave up 6 bases and V 2 bases, and 9 bases lay outside the gene matches. The germline gives CDR1 MNHEY, CDR2 SVGAGI. This CDR3 contains 16 residues. This clone appeared a single time. The sequenced sample consisted of peripheral blood. The receptor's source is an elderly man with acute or convalescent COVID-19. This chain links TRBV6-5 with TRBJ2-3; 9 bases are a match to TRBD1. The CDR3 DNA reads TGTGCCAGCAGTTACACACCGACAGGGGGAGCGGATACGCAGTATTTT. Amino acid sequence: CASSYTPTGGADTQYF.